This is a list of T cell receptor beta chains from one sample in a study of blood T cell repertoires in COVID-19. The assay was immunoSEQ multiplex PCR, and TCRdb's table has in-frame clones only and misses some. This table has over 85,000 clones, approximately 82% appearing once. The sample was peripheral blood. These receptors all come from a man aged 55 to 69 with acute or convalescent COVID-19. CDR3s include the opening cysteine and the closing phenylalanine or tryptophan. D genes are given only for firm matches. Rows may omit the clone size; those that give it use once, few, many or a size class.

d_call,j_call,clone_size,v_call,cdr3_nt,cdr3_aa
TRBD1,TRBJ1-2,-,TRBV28,TGTGCCAGCAGTGCGTATGACAGGGGCAATGGCTACACCTTC,CASSAYDRGNGYTF
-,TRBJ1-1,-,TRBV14,TGTGCCAGCAGCCATCCAGGAATGAACACTGAAGCTTTCTTT,CASSHPGMNTEAFF
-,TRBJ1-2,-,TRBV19,TGTGCCAGTAGTATACCCTCGGGCGGGCTCGGTTTCTCTGGCTACACCTTC,CASSIPSGGLGFSGYTF
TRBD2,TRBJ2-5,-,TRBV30,TGTGCCTGGACCCGAGGGTTAGCGGGAGAGACCCAGTACTTC,CAWTRGLAGETQYF
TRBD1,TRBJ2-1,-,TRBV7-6,TGTGCCAGCAGCCGAGACAGGGGCAAGGGCAATGAGCAGTTCTTC,CASSRDRGKGNEQFF
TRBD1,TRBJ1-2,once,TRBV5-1,TGCGCCAGCAGCCAACGCGGGACAGCTGGCAACTATGGCTACACCTTC,CASSQRGTAGNYGYTF
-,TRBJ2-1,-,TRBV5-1,TGCGCCAGCAGCCCAACGCCGACCGGACTTCTATCTAACAATGAGCAGTTCTTC,CASSPTPTGLLSNNEQFF
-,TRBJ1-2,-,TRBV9,TGTGCCAGCAGCGTAACCAGCAGGGTCCAAAACAGTAAAGATGGCTACACCTTC,CASSVTSRVQNSKDGYTF
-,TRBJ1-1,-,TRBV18,TGTGCCAGCTCATCCGGAGGGGTGGAGAACACTGAAGCTTTCTTT,CASSSGGVENTEAFF
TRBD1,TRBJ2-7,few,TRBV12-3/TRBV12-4,TGTGCCAGCAGTTTCACAGGGGTCGAGCAGTACTTC,CASSFTGVEQYF
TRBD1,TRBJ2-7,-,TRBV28,TGTGCCAGCAGTGCCCGGGACAGGGGCCTCTACGAGCAGTACTTC,CASSARDRGLYEQYF
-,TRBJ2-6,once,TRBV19,TGTGCCAGTAGTTCTAGGACTCAACCCTCTGGGGCCAACGTCCTGACTTTC,CASSSRTQPSGANVLTF
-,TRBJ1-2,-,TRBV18,TGTGCCAGCTCACCCGCCTTTGGACAGAACTATGGCTACACCTTC,CASSPAFGQNYGYTF
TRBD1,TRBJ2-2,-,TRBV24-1,TGTGCCACCAGCGACCCCGGGACAGGGAACACCGGGGAGCTGTTTTTT,CATSDPGTGNTGELFF
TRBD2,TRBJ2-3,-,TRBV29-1,TGCAGCGTTGGTATTGGATCTAGCGGGGCGGCAGATACGCAGTATTTT,CSVGIGSSGAADTQYF
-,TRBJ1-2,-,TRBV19,TGTGCCAGTAGTATTCGGGATAACTATGGCTACACCTTC,CASSIRDNYGYTF
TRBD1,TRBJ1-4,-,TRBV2,TGTGCCAGCAGTAACGACAGGGGGCTAGCTAATGAAAAACTGTTTTTT,CASSNDRGLANEKLFF
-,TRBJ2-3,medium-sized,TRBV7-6,TGTGCCAGCACCAGGGGTGGCGGCACAGATACGCAGTATTTT,CASTRGGGTDTQYF
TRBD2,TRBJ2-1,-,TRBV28,TGTGCCAGCCGTAAAAGCGGGGGAGAGCAGTTCTTC,CASRKSGGEQFF
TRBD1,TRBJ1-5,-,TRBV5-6,TGTGCCAGCAGCTTGAGGCAGGGGGCCGGTCAGCCCCAGCATTTT,CASSLRQGAGQPQHF
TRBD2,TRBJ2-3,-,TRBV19,TGTGCCAGTAGTATAGGGCTAGCGGAACGTGATACGCAGTATTTT,CASSIGLAERDTQYF
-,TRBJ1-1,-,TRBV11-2,TGTGCCAGCACCCACATCAGTAACACTGAAGCTTTCTTT,CASTHISNTEAFF
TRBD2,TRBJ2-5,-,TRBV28,TGTGCCAGCATGAGCGGGGGGTACCAAGAGACCCAGTACTTC,CASMSGGYQETQYF
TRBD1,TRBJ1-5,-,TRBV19,TGTGCCAGTCGAGGACAGGGGGTCGAGCCCCAGCATTTT,CASRGQGVEPQHF
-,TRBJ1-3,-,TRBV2,TGTGCCAGCAAACTCCGCTCTGGAAACACCATATATTTT,CASKLRSGNTIYF
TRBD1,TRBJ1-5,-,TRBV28,TGTGCCAGCCGATTAATCGGACAGGGGGCAAAACAGCCCCAGCATTTT,CASRLIGQGAKQPQHF
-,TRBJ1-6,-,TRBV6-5,TGTGCCACCCGGTTAGACAGTAATTCACCCCTCCACTTT,CATRLDSNSPLHF
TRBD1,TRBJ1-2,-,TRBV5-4,TGTGCCAGCAGCTCACCCTCCCGGGACAGGGGAGAAGGCTACACCTTC,CASSSPSRDRGEGYTF
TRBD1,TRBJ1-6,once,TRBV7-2,TGTGCCAGCAGCTATGGGTGGGGACAGGGTTCTCAATCACCCCTCCACTTT,CASSYGWGQGSQSPLHF
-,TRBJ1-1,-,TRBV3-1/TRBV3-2,TGTGCCAGCAGCCAAGCCGGCGGGAGGAGCACTGAAGCTTTCTTT,CASSQAGGRSTEAFF
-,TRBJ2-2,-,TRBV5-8,TGTGCCAGCACCCGCTTGGGCGGAGGGGGCGCGAACACCGGGGAGCTGTTTTTT,CASTRLGGGGANTGELFF
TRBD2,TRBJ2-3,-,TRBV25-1,TGTGCCAGCAGTCCCGGGACTACGCGCCCAGATACGCAGTATTTT,CASSPGTTRPDTQYF
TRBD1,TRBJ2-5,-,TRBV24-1,TGTGCCACCAGTGATCCCCAGACGACAGGGATTGCGGAGACCCAGTACTTC,CATSDPQTTGIAETQYF
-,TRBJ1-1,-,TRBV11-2,TGTGCCAGCAGCTTAGATCGTGGACGCGGGGCCCTGGGAGCTTTCTTT,CASSLDRGRGALGAFF
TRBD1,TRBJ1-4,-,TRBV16,TGTGCCAGCAGCCAATTCTTAGGGACAGGTGAAAAACTGTTTTTT,CASSQFLGTGEKLFF
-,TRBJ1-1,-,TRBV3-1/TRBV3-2,TGTGCCAGCAGCCAAGTCGGACAGCGACATTTGGGAGCTTTCTTT,CASSQVGQRHLGAFF
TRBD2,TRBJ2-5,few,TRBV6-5,TGTGCCAGCAGTTACAGGACTAGCGTTGTCCCTGAGACCCAGTACTTC,CASSYRTSVVPETQYF
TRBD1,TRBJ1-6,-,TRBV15,TGTGCCACCAGCAGAGATCGGACAGGCAATTCACCCCTCCACTTT,CATSRDRTGNSPLHF
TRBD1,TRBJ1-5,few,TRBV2,TGTGCCAGCAGTTGGTCGACAGGGAGCCAGCCCCAGCATTTT,CASSWSTGSQPQHF
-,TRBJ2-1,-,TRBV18,TGTGCCAGCTCACCGGGGAGCTCCTACAATGAGCAGTTCTTC,CASSPGSSYNEQFF
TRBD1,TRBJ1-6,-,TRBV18,TGTGCCAGCTCACTCGAACAGGGGGCCTTTTCACCCCTCCACTTT,CASSLEQGAFSPLHF
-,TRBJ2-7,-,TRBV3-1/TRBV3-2,TGTGCCAGCAGCCAAGGAGGACAGCGGGGCCACGAGCAGTACTTC,CASSQGGQRGHEQYF
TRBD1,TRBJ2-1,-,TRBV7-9,TGTGCCAGCAGCTTCTCAGGGGGTAGGGGTGATGAGCAGTTCTTC,CASSFSGGRGDEQFF
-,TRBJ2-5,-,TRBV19,TGTGCCAGTAGTACCGGGATGTACCAAGAGACCCAGTACTTC,CASSTGMYQETQYF
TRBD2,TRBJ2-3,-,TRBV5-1,TGCGCCAGCAGCTTACGGACTAGCGGGGCCTCAGATACGCAGTATTTT,CASSLRTSGASDTQYF
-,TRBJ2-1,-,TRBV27,TGTGCCAGCAGTCCACGACACCTCCGGGGGTACAATGAGCAGTTCTTC,CASSPRHLRGYNEQFF
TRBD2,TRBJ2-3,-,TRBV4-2,TGTGCCAGCAGCCAAGATCCAGCGGGGGGCACAGATACGCAGTATTTT,CASSQDPAGGTDTQYF
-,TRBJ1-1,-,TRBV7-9,TGTGCCAGCAGCTTACGGCAGGCTAACACTGAAGCTTTCTTT,CASSLRQANTEAFF
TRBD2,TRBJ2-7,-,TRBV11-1,TGTGCCAGCAGCCCGGGAGGGAGGGAGCAGTACTTC,CASSPGGREQYF
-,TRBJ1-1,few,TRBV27,TGTGCCAGCAGTCCCCATCCAACAACACGGAACACTGAAGCTTTCTTT,CASSPHPTTRNTEAFF
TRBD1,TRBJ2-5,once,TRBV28,TGTGCCAGCAGTTCCGTACGGGACAGATCTTTCCGGGGCCAAGAGACCCAGTACTTC,CASSSVRDRSFRGQETQYF
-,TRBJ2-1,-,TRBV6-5,TGTGCCAGCAGTTATTGGACAGCCTCCCTAGGTGAGCAGTTCTTC,CASSYWTASLGEQFF
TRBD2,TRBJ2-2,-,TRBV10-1,TGCGCCAGGCATGAGGAAGGGGCGGGGGGCCCGAGAGGCGGGGAGCTGTTTTTT,CARHEEGAGGPRGGELFF
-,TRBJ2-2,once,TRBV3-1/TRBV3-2,TGTGCCAGCAGTCCGCGGGACCGGCGGGCCGGGGAGCTGTTTTTT,CASSPRDRRAGELFF
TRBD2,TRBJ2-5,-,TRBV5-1,TGCGCCAGCAGCTTGAATAGCGGGGGGCGGGAGACCCAGTACTTC,CASSLNSGGRETQYF
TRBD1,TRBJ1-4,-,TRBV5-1,TGCGCCAGCAGCTTTGGGGACAGTGCAACTAATGAAAAACTGTTTTTT,CASSFGDSATNEKLFF
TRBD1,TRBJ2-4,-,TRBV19,TGTGCCAGTAGTATAGATCGGGACAGGGGCCGAGGGAACATTCAGTACTTC,CASSIDRDRGRGNIQYF
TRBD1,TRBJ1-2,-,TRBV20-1,TGCAGTGCTCCCTCAGGGGGCGGCTACACCTTC,CSAPSGGGYTF
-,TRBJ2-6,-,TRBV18,TGTGCCAGCTCGCCGGGGGGCAGCTCTGGGGCCAACGTCCTGACTTTC,CASSPGGSSGANVLTF
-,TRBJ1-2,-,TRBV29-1,TGCAGCGCCCTGGGGCGCGGACGAGCTTATGGCTACACCTTC,CSALGRGRAYGYTF